The 31 T cell receptor beta chains reported below all come from one sample, sequenced in a study of shared clonotypes between healthy human individuals. Naive CD8 cells lacked CD45RO, underwent positive selection for CCR7 and left out terminally differentiated effector memory CD45RA+ cells. TCRdb's copy holds only in-frame clones and misses some; the assay was immunoSEQ multiplex PCR. The data show some 2 million clones, with approximately 95% seen just once and approximately 1.2% held by the top ten. Sequenced: naive CD8+ T cells sorted from blood. Receptors originate from a young man in good health.

This chain uses TRBV27 with TRBJ1-2, with a possible D match to TRBD1 (6 bases). The CDR3 spans 15 residues. V was shortened by 6 bases and J by 0 bases, with 14 bases between the two germline ends. The germline V gene has CDR1 MNHEY and CDR2 SMNVEV (reference sequence). The DNA for the CDR3 is TGTGCCAGCAGGACCCGGGGACATCCTAACTATGGCTACACCTTC. As protein: CASRTRGHPNYGYTF.

The chain links TRBV2 to TRBJ2-1; D is unresolved. V was pared by 7 bases and J by 6 bases, with 22 bases between. This CDR3 comprises 16 residues. Germline CDR1 SNHLY, CDR2 FYNNEI. In DNA, the CDR3 is TGTGCCAGCACCCCGTCCGACATCGCTCGGTCCAATGAGCAGTTCTTC. Residues: CASTPSDIARSNEQFF.

The V gene is TRBV4-1, the J gene TRBJ2-7; D may be TRBD2 (5 bases). The V end lost 1 base, the J end lost 6 bases, and 19 bases lay between the germline ends. Germline V gene lookup returns CDR1 MGHRA and CDR2 YSYEKL. The CDR3 totals 16 residues. The CDR3 DNA follows: TGCGCCAGCAGCCAAGTGGGAGCGGCGATTTTGGCCGAGCAGTACTTC. It is translated as CASSQVGAAILAEQYF.

J is TRBJ2-7 and V is TRBV15; tentative D call: TRBD2 (6 bases). CDR3 length: 13 residues. The V end was cut by 5 bases, the J end by 3 bases, with 11 bases between. Germline V gene lookup returns CDR1 LNHNV and CDR2 YYDKDF (reference sequence). The CDR3 DNA is TGTGCCACCAGCTTGGGACTTGACTACGAGCAGTACTTC. Protein sequence: CATSLGLDYEQYF.

This clone was found a few times. Other DNA sequences in the sample encode the same CDR3. This chain links TRBV19 with TRBJ2-7, with TRBD1 matching over 9 bases. With 3 bases clipped from V and 6 bases from J, the junction kept 3 bases outside the gene matches. This CDR3 is built from 13 residues. The germline V gene encodes CDR1 LNHDA and CDR2 SQIVND (reference sequence). The CDR3 sequence is CASSIGQGSEQYF. Written as DNA, the CDR3 is TGTGCCAGTAGTATCGGACAGGGGAGCGAGCAGTACTTC.

The V and J genes are TRBV19 and TRBJ2-7; 11 bases agree with TRBD2. The CDR3 extends over 14 amino acids. Looked up from germline, CDR1 is LNHDA and CDR2 is SQIVND (reference sequence). The V segment lost 3 bases and the J segment 6 bases; nucleotides outside the gene matches: 4. The CDR3 bases are TGTGCCAGTAGTATTTCTCTAGCGGGAGGCGAGCAGTACTTC. Translated: CASSISLAGGEQYF.

The chain recombines TRBV7-9 with TRBJ2-2; 7 nucleotides line up with TRBD1. The CDR3 extends over 17 amino acids. Germline trimming cut 4 bases from V and 3 bases from J; bases unmatched to any gene: 11. Germline assignment: CDR1 SEHNR and CDR2 FQNEAQ (reference sequence). Here the CDR3 reads CASSSSPGTEYTGELFF. The CDR3, as DNA: TGTGCCAGCAGCTCCTCCCCCGGGACAGAGTACACCGGGGAGCTGTTTTTT.

The chain is built from TRBV6-6 and TRBJ1-6, with D unclear. Germline V gene lookup returns CDR1 MNHNY and CDR2 SVGAGI (reference sequence). CDR3 length: 14 residues. The V end was cut by 2 bases, the J end by 6 bases, with 8 bases between. CDR3 loop: CASSYEGFNSPLHF. CDR3 nucleotides: TGTGCCAGCAGTTACGAGGGTTTTAATTCACCCCTCCACTTT.

The chain joins TRBV2 to TRBJ2-7; a weak D match, TRBD2 (6 bases). The CDR3 covers 16 residues. Germline lookup yields CDR1 SNHLY and CDR2 FYNNEI. The V and J ends lost 4 bases and 2 bases respectively, with 18 bases between them. CDR3 in DNA: TGTGCCAGCAGTGGGGGGGAAGCGGAAAAAACCTACGAGCAGTACTTC. Its translation is CASSGGEAEKTYEQYF.

The V gene is TRBV4-2, the J gene TRBJ2-7; 8 positions agree with TRBD1. CDR1 LGHNA and CDR2 YNFKEQ come from the germline V gene. This CDR3 has 13 amino acids. Trimming at V came to 4 bases and at J to 4 bases, leaving 3 bases not matched to a gene. As DNA, the CDR3 is TGTGCCAGCAGCCGAGGACAGGGTTACGAGCAGTACTTC. Translated: CASSRGQGYEQYF.

The chain uses TRBV4-2 and TRBJ2-5; 13 nucleotides match TRBD2. CDR1 and CDR2 (germline): LGHNA, YNFKEQ. The CDR3 contains 18 residues. The trim removed 0 bases at V and 3 bases at J, leaving 7 bases unmatched. The CDR3 DNA reads TGTGCCAGCAGCCAAGATCGGCTACTAGCGGGGGGGGAAGAGACCCAGTACTTC. This codes for CASSQDRLLAGGEETQYF.

The V and J genes are TRBV15 and TRBJ1-6; no clear D. This CDR3 is built from 16 residues. Germline CDR1 LNHNV, CDR2 YYDKDF (reference sequence). Trimming took 0 bases from V and 7 from J, leaving 13 bases between them. The CDR3 region is CATSREMDGENSPLHF. As DNA, the CDR3 is TGTGCCACCAGCAGAGAAATGGACGGCGAGAATTCACCCCTCCACTTT.

V gene TRBV5-6 combines with J gene TRBJ2-7, with D possibly being TRBD2 (6 bases). The V and J ends lost 4 bases and 5 bases respectively, with 19 bases between them. This CDR3 is 15 amino acids long. Germline V CDR1 and CDR2: SGHDT, YYEEEE. CDR3 sequence: CASSLEGGGEDEQYF. The DNA of the CDR3 is TGTGCCAGCAGCCTTGAAGGCGGTGGGGAGGACGAGCAGTACTTC.

The genes are TRBV5-6 and TRBJ2-7; unclear D gene. V was shortened by 0 bases and J by 3 bases, with 16 bases between the two germline ends. CDR1 and CDR2 (germline): SGHDT, YYEEEE. This CDR3 has 16 amino acids. CDR3 in amino acids: CASSLEGTLIHYEQYF. The CDR3, as DNA: TGTGCCAGCAGCTTGGAGGGCACCCTTATCCACTACGAGCAGTACTTC.

This chain connects TRBV7-9 to TRBJ2-1; D ambiguous. Germline CDR1 SEHNR, CDR2 FQNEAQ (reference sequence). The germline V and J ends were trimmed by 5 bases and 13 bases, with 18 bases remaining between them. CDR3 length equals 13 residues. Written as DNA, the CDR3 is TGTGCCAGCAGCACTGACTTTAGCCCAGGTCAGTTCTTC. Protein sequence: CASSTDFSPGQFF.

V gene TRBV6-1 combines with J gene TRBJ2-2; D may match TRBD1 or TRBD2 (5 bases each). Germline CDR1 reads MNHNS; CDR2 reads SASEGT. Trimming removed 3 bases from V and 0 bases from J, with 11 bases in between. The CDR3 sequence is 16 residues long. This CDR3 is CASSEGVAPNTGELFF. The CDR3, as DNA: TGTGCCAGCAGTGAGGGGGTCGCCCCGAACACCGGGGAGCTGTTTTTT.

The rearrangement links TRBV5-6 to TRBJ1-1, with D tentatively TRBD1 (5 bases). The CDR3 runs 13 residues. Trimming shortened V by 2 bases and J by 12 bases, and 17 bases separated the two germline ends. CDR1 and CDR2 from the germline V gene are SGHDT and YYEEEE. This chain's CDR3 is CASSFSSREETFF. Written as DNA, the CDR3 is TGTGCCAGCAGCTTCTCCAGCAGGGAAGAAACTTTCTTT. Filled out from reference TRBV5-6 and TRBJ1-1, the complete variable domain reads DAGVTQSPTHLIKTRGQQVTLRCSPKSGHDTVSWYQQALGQGPQFIFQYYEEEERQRGNFPDRFSGHQFPNYSSELNVNALLLGDSALYLCASSFSSREETFFGQGTRLTVV.

Of note for this clone: The same CDR3 arises from other DNA sequences in this sample as well. The genes are TRBV30 and TRBJ1-1; D remains unclear. This CDR3 has 13 amino acids. V shed 0 bases and J shed 4 bases, with 9 bases lying between them. Germline V gives CDR1 GTSNPN, CDR2 SVGIG (reference sequence). The CDR3 bases are TGTGCCTGGAGTGTACAAGGGTCCACTGAAGCTTTCTTT. It encodes CAWSVQGSTEAFF.

This chain connects TRBV27 to TRBJ2-7; TRBD1 matches 10 bases. Trimming took 4 bases from V and 5 from J; bases not matched to a gene: 5. The V gene's germline CDR1 is MNHEY and CDR2 SMNVEV (reference sequence). The CDR3 spans 14 residues. CDR3 loop: CASSSGQGKHEQYF. The CDR3 DNA sequence: TGTGCCAGCAGTTCGGGACAGGGGAAGCACGAGCAGTACTTC.

V gene TRBV4-1 combines with J gene TRBJ2-7, with TRBD2 matching over 11 bases. Germline values: CDR1 MGHRA, CDR2 YSYEKL. J lost 2 bases, V lost 0 bases, and 9 bases had no gene match. This CDR3 has 18 amino acids. The CDR3 protein is CASSQESIRLAGTYEQYF. CDR3 in DNA: TGCGCCAGCAGCCAAGAATCGATCAGACTAGCGGGAACCTACGAGCAGTACTTC.

The V call is TRBV6-5, the J call TRBJ2-3; D is unclear. This CDR3 region has 15 residues. V was cut by 6 bases and J by 0 bases, with 13 bases left in between. Germline CDR1 and CDR2: MNHEY and SVGAGI. The chain's CDR3 is CASSAPGSSTDTQYF. The DNA for the CDR3 is TGTGCCAGCAGCGCCCCCGGGTCTAGCACAGATACGCAGTATTTT.

The table lists this clone with a count of one. This chain connects TRBV5-4 to TRBJ2-5, with 8 positions matching TRBD1. V shed 4 bases and J 2 bases; nucleotides not matched to a gene: 7. Germline V gene lookup returns CDR1 SGHNT and CDR2 YYREEE (reference sequence). This CDR3 region has 15 residues. DNA for the CDR3: TGTGCCAGCAGCCCCCGGGACAGGCTTCAAGAGACCCAGTACTTC. This gives the protein CASSPRDRLQETQYF. The full variable domain, in which reference TRBV5-4 and TRBJ2-5 provide the parts outside the CDR3, is ETGVTQSPTHLIKTRGQQVTLRCSSQSGHNTVSWYQQALGQGPQFIFQYYREEENGRGNFPPRFSGLQFPNYSSELNVNALELDDSALYLCASSPRDRLQETQYFGPGTRLLVL.

This clone was observed once. The J gene is TRBJ1-4, the V gene TRBV13; no firm D call. The CDR3 runs to 15 residues. From germline, CDR1 is PRHDT and CDR2 FYEKMQ (reference sequence). V lost 1 base to trimming and J lost 10 bases, with 16 bases between them. This CDR3 is CASSLVSGGEGKLFF. The CDR3 bases are TGTGCCAGCAGCTTAGTTTCGGGTGGCGAGGGAAAACTGTTTTTT.

The gene calls are TRBV30 and TRBJ1-1; D ambiguous. CDR1 and CDR2 from the germline V gene are GTSNPN and SVGIG (reference sequence). V gave up 5 bases and J gave up 0 bases, with 25 bases separating them. CDR3 length: 18 amino acids. CDR3 in DNA: TGTGCCTGGTCCCCGGGGAGGTCGACGCCCGGGTTGAACACTGAAGCTTTCTTT. Translated, it gives CAWSPGRSTPGLNTEAFF.

This rearrangement joins TRBV19 to TRBJ1-4; D is uncertain. Germline values: CDR1 LNHDA, CDR2 SQIVND (reference sequence). Trimming shortened V by 5 bases and J by 12 bases, and 13 bases separated the two germline ends. The CDR3 loop spans 12 amino acids. The CDR3 loop is CASSWLEKELFF. CDR3 nucleotide sequence: TGTGCCAGTAGTTGGTTGGAGAAAGAACTGTTTTTT.

The chain combines TRBV5-6 with TRBJ1-1; D uncertain. V lost 4 bases and J 11 bases, leaving 12 bases between the germline ends. The CDR3 totals 11 residues. CDR1 is SGHDT, CDR2 YYEEEE, per germline. CDR3 in DNA: TGTGCCAGCAGCAACTGGACGTCTGCTTTCTTT. This codes for CASSNWTSAFF.

With regard to this clone: Other DNA sequences in the sample encode the same CDR3. The genes are TRBV27 and TRBJ1-5, with 7 bases matching TRBD1. The ends lost 7 bases at V and 2 bases at J; junction bases unmatched: 5. Germline V gene lookup returns CDR1 MNHEY and CDR2 SMNVEV (reference sequence). The CDR3 totals 14 residues. DNA of the CDR3: TGTGCCAGCACCGAAACAGGGGGCAATCAGCCCCAGCATTTT. The encoded protein is CASTETGGNQPQHF.

About this clone itself: Different DNA sequences within this sample yield the same CDR3. The chain employs TRBV30 and TRBJ1-2; 9 bases are a match to TRBD1. Germline V CDR1 and CDR2: GTSNPN, SVGIG (reference sequence). The CDR3 consists of 15 residues. Trimming cost V 0 bases and J 6 bases; bases outside gene matches: 8. Here the CDR3 DNA reads TGTGCCTGGAGTGTATTGGGACAGGGCCGGGATGGCTACACCTTC. Translated: CAWSVLGQGRDGYTF.

The V call is TRBV9, the J call TRBJ2-1; 9 nucleotides align to TRBD2. V was pared by 9 bases and J by 0 bases, with 7 bases of the junction left unmatched. CDR1 and CDR2 from the germline V gene are SGDLS and YYNGEE. This CDR3 is 15 amino acids long. Here the CDR3 DNA reads TGTGCCACATCGACTAGCGGTCTCTCCTACAATGAGCAGTTCTTC. It translates to CATSTSGLSYNEQFF.

This chain joins TRBV9 and TRBJ2-1, with D tentatively TRBD1 (5 bases). The length of the CDR3 is 15 residues. V was clipped by 2 bases and J by 5 bases, with 14 bases between them. Germline lookup yields CDR1 SGDLS and CDR2 YYNGEE. The CDR3 bases are TGTGCCAGCAGCGTCCCGGGTCAGGGTCACAATGAGCAGTTCTTC. This sequence encodes CASSVPGQGHNEQFF.

The V gene is TRBV7-2, the J gene TRBJ2-1; perhaps TRBD2 as D (6 bases). The CDR3 extends over 16 amino acids. CDR1 and CDR2 (germline): SGHTA, FQGNSA. The V and J ends lost 1 base and 4 bases respectively, with 14 bases between them. DNA for the CDR3: TGTGCCAGCAGCTTAGAGGTGGGAGGTCCATACAATGAGCAGTTCTTC. This encodes CASSLEVGGPYNEQFF.